Given below is one T cell receptor (beta chain) in context. The specificity of this receptor is unknown. No much larger clone exists at a distance of one base, and base qualities are not known. TCRbeta CDR3 regions were amplified from genomic DNA using the immunoSEQ Assay, a bias-controlled multiplex PCR. Per the source publication's procedure: Nucleated cell counts per sample were estimated from amplification of reference gene primers within the assay. To quantify the absolute abundance of each unique TCRbeta CDR3 rearrangement, sequence reads were collapsed and filtered. Productive Simpson clonality was computed per sample as the square root of Simpson's diversity index over productive rearrangements. TCRdb carries this immuneACCESS record with in-frame sequences only. Its versions omit some clonotypes, under half of them owing to an unresolved V gene in the studies checked, with the rest unexplained. Clone size and V and J calls were adopted from that table, with D and trimming inferred from the DNA. In this sample the table shows about 200,000 clones, approximately 87% of which occur a single time. The ten top clones hold 0.75% to 0.9% of the sample.

This record belongs to a study of blood T cell repertoires in COVID-19 (dated by TCRdb to between 2020 and 2021). Context from the whole study: Samples covering the acute and convalescent phases of COVID-19 were provided by collaborators in the United States, Italy and Spain. The material from the prospective study consisted of cDNA or gDNA derived from T cells, B-cell-depleted T cells, or PBMCs. Deeply sampled blood TCRbeta repertoires from subjects exposed to, actively infected with, or recovered from COVID-19 were included in the dataset. A freely available public database, intended as a resource for researchers studying the immune response to SARS-CoV-2, is where the repertoires were released. Samples came from the ongoing ImmuneRACE study (first 160 participants) plus 1,254 subjects from 6 global collaborators. A de-identified subject ID, COVID-19 status, age in years and sex were almost always included in the sample metadata. Where HLA class I and class II types were available, the types were taken from metadata supplied by the sample provider, not from assay-based typing. The research as a whole found: Clinical and demographic metadata were provided uncurated, with the amount varying by source and participant.

Whole blood was collected in K2EDTA tubes by collaborating institutions according to the institutions' own protocols. Collaborator samples were shipped for TCRbeta analysis as frozen whole blood, isolated PBMCs, or DNA extracted from either sample type. The CDR3 holds 15 amino acids from the cysteine to the phenylalanine. The kept DNA is CDR3 alone, 45 bases in frame from the first base. In the germline V gene, CDR1 corresponds to SGHRS and CDR2 to YFSETQ. V loses 2 bases, J loses 7 bases, and the germline ends lie 15 bases apart. This TCR derives from an older woman with acute or convalescent COVID-19. Recombination linked TRBV5-1 to TRBJ2-2, with no confident D gene call. The sample comprised peripheral blood. The CDR3 in this case is CASSLGHYLRGELFF. The DNA sequence follows: TGCGCCAGCAGCTTAGGCCACTACCTTCGCGGGGAGCTGTTTTTT.